Each of the 25 T cell receptor beta chains below was sequenced from the same sample in a study of T cells in Graves' hyperthyroidism and ophthalmopathy. RNA transcripts yielded amplified TCR beta CDR3 regions. The HTBI set primed first-round TCR CDR3 RT-PCR. MiXCR, run by TCRdb on the multiplex PCR reads, gives a single entry per CDR3 protein. The data contain some 740,000 distinct CDR3 sequences, 14% of them singletons. The sample taken for sequencing was blood. The receptors shown here come from a young woman with Graves' hyperthyroidism.

This clonotype appeared many times. The chain recombines TRBV30 with TRBJ2-3; D may match TRBD1 or TRBD2 (5 bases each). The CDR3 length is 13 residues. Germline V gene lookup returns CDR1 GTSNPN and CDR2 SVGIG (reference sequence). V lost 3 bases and J lost 5, with 12 bases in between. The CDR3 region has the DNA TGTGCCTGGAGCACCGGGGCCATAGATACGCAGTATTTT. This encodes CAWSTGAIDTQYF. Variable domain in full (rest from reference TRBV30 and TRBJ2-3): SQTIHQWPATLVQPVGSPLSLECTVEGTSNPNLYWYRQAAGRGLQLLFYSVGIGQISSEVPQNLSASRPQDRQFILSSKKLLLSDSGFYLCAWSTGAIDTQYFGPGTRLTVL.

Ten or more counts support this clonotype. The CDR3 spells CASSEGLAGEQYF. The DNA of the CDR3 is TGTGCCAGCAGTGAAGGGCTAGCGGGGGAGCAGTACTTC. This chain joins TRBV2 and TRBJ2-7; TRBD2 agrees at 9 bases. Germline trimming cut 1 base from V and 7 bases from J; bases unmatched to any gene: 2. Germline CDR1 SNHLY, CDR2 FYNNEI. This CDR3 is 13 amino acids long.

There are many counts of this clonotype. The rearrangement uses TRBV20-1 and TRBJ2-7; D tentatively fits TRBD1 or TRBD2 (6 bases each). This CDR3 is 16 amino acids long. Trimming cost V 0 bases and J 5 bases, with 20 bases left between them. Germline CDR1 reads DFQATT; CDR2 reads SNEGSKA (reference sequence). CDR3 sequence reads: CSARDRGNRVLHEQYF. As DNA, the CDR3 is TGCAGTGCTAGAGATCGGGGGAACAGGGTCTTACACGAGCAGTACTTC.

This clonotype was picked up many times. The rearrangement links TRBV6-1 to TRBJ2-1, with D tentatively TRBD2 (5 bases). The germline gives CDR1 MNHNS, CDR2 SASEGT. V was trimmed by 10 bases and J by 3 bases, leaving 13 bases between them. The CDR3 loop spans 13 amino acids. CDR3 in DNA: TGTGCCACCACGGGTGGAGGCTACAATGAGCAGTTCTTC. The encoded protein is CATTGGGYNEQFF.

This clonotype was picked up many times. The chain is built from TRBV20-1 and TRBJ2-1; D gene ambiguous. The germline V gene encodes CDR1 DFQATT and CDR2 SNEGSKA (reference sequence). The CDR3 has 12 amino acids. V shed 2 bases and J shed 5 bases, with 7 bases lying between them. CDR3 bases: TGCAGTGCTAGATATCCCCACAATGAGCAGTTCTTC. It is translated as CSARYPHNEQFF.

CDR3 DNA: TGTGCCAGCAGCTCCACCCCGGGACAGCCTGGAAACACCATATATTTT. Translated: CASSSTPGQPGNTIYF. The chain has TRBV7-9 and TRBJ1-3, with 7 bases that match TRBD1. The CDR3 covers 16 residues. From germline, CDR1 is SEHNR and CDR2 FQNEAQ (reference sequence). J gave up 2 bases and V 4 bases, and 8 bases lay outside the gene matches.

J is TRBJ2-1 and V is TRBV6-1, with D unresolved. This CDR3 has 17 amino acids. The germline V and J ends were trimmed by 7 bases and 6 bases, with 25 bases remaining between them. From germline, CDR1 is MNHNS and CDR2 SASEGT. The chain's CDR3 is CASTRSESLIRSNEQFF. CDR3 DNA sequence: TGTGCCAGCACCCGAAGTGAAAGTTTAATACGGAGCAATGAGCAGTTCTTC.

V usage is TRBV28 and J usage is TRBJ1-1; D is uncertain. The CDR3 length is 13 residues. V was pared by 7 bases and J by 4 bases, with 13 bases between. Germline V gene lookup returns CDR1 MDHEN and CDR2 SYDVKM. This chain's CDR3 is CASTLPGSTEAFF. The CDR3 DNA sequence: TGTGCCAGCACCCTCCCGGGGAGCACTGAAGCTTTCTTT.

This clonotype was found many times. The rearrangement links TRBV28 to TRBJ2-5; tentatively, D is TRBD1 (5 bases). The CDR3 extends over 17 amino acids. Trimming pared 5 bases from V and 5 bases from J, leaving 24 bases between. Germline V CDR1 and CDR2: MDHEN, SYDVKM. The CDR3 DNA reads TGTGCCAGCAGTAAGAGAGATACAGGATCCGAAGGGGAGACCCAGTACTTC. Amino acid sequence: CASSKRDTGSEGETQYF.

This clonotype came up many times. V gene TRBV20-1 combines with J gene TRBJ2-1, with D hard to call. The CDR3 runs to 14 residues. The V end was cut by 6 bases, the J end by 12 bases, with 24 bases between. CDR1 is DFQATT and CDR2 is SNEGSKA in the germline V gene (reference sequence). The CDR3 DNA sequence: TGCAGTGCCTCCCGGCTAGAGGTTGATTCGCGGCAGTTCTTC. Amino acids: CSASRLEVDSRQFF.

As regards this clonotype: Just one base apart from a much larger clone, this may be a read error. The rearrangement joins TRBV7-9 to TRBJ1-1; 7 positions agree with TRBD1. The CDR3 runs to 14 residues. Unmatched junction bases numbered 13, after V lost 10 bases and J lost 5 bases. CDR1 SEHNR and CDR2 FQNEAQ come from the germline V gene (reference sequence). The CDR3 loop reads CANTPRAGGTEAFF. The CDR3 DNA sequence: TGTGCCAACACCCCCCGGGCAGGGGGAACTGAAGCTTTCTTT.

This clonotype was recorded many times. The rearrangement links TRBV28 to TRBJ1-1, with a tentative D call TRBD1 (5 bases). This CDR3 comprises 16 residues. Trimming removed 7 bases from V and 4 bases from J, with 22 bases in between. Per germline, CDR1 MDHEN and CDR2 SYDVKM. Here the CDR3 DNA reads TGTGCCAGCACCCCCCTAGTTTGGCGGGGGGGCACTGAAGCTTTCTTT. This encodes CASTPLVWRGGTEAFF.

This clonotype was observed a few times. CDR3 sequence (DNA): TGTGCCAGCAGAGCATCTGCCCGCGCCAAAAACATTCAGTACTTC. Translating gives CASRASARAKNIQYF. The chain joins TRBV12-3 or TRBV12-4 to TRBJ2-4, with D unresolved. This CDR3 has 15 amino acids. Trimming removed 6 bases at V and 1 base at J, with 13 bases between.

In its sample, this clonotype was seen many times. V gene TRBV5-5 combines with J gene TRBJ2-2; D unresolved. This CDR3 is 15 amino acids long. CDR1 is SGHKS, CDR2 YYEKEE, per germline (reference sequence). V lost 1 base and J lost 5, with 12 bases in between. The CDR3 DNA reads as TGTGCCAGCAGCTTGATATCAGGAGAGACCGGGGAGCTGTTTTTT. It translates to CASSLISGETGELFF.

This sequence joins TRBV7-2 and TRBJ1-3, with D possibly being TRBD1 (5 bases). CDR3 length equals 14 residues. Germline V gene sequence: CDR1 SGHTA, CDR2 FQGNSA. V was trimmed by 3 bases and J by 4 bases, leaving 10 bases between them. The CDR3 spells CASSFGAQGNTIYF. DNA for the CDR3: TGTGCCAGCAGCTTCGGGGCTCAAGGAAACACCATATATTTT.

On this clonotype itself: A single base separates this from a much larger clone, so it may be a read error. The J gene is TRBJ1-1, the V gene TRBV2, with TRBD1 as a possible D gene (5 bases). Germline V gives CDR1 SNHLY, CDR2 FYNNEI. The ends were cut back, 11 bases at V and 9 bases at J, with 19 bases in the middle. The CDR3 runs to 12 residues. Here the CDR3 DNA reads TGTGCCTGTGGGATACAGGACGTTCAAGCTTTCTTT. Its protein is CACGIQDVQAFF.

V usage is TRBV3-1 and J usage is TRBJ2-7, with D hard to call. CDR1 LGHDT and CDR2 YNNKEL come from the germline V gene (reference sequence). This CDR3 comprises 13 residues. The germline V and J ends were trimmed by 3 bases and 1 base, with 7 bases remaining between them. As DNA, the CDR3 is TGTGCCAGCAGCCAGGGTTGGTCCTACGAGCAGTACTTC. It yields the protein CASSQGWSYEQYF.

This clonotype showed up many times. The J gene is TRBJ2-2, the V gene TRBV30; maybe TRBD2 (6 bases). The CDR3 extends over 12 amino acids. Germline V CDR1 and CDR2: GTSNPN, SVGIG (reference sequence). The V end was cut by 8 bases, the J end by 9 bases, with 16 bases between. DNA of the CDR3: TGTGCCGGCGGGACCCGAGGAAGGGAGCTGTTTTTT. As protein: CAGGTRGRELFF.

The V gene is TRBV5-5, the J gene TRBJ1-1, with a weak D call TRBD1 (6 bases). V lost 1 base and J lost 11, with 15 bases in between. The germline CDR1 and CDR2 sequences are SGHKS and YYEKEE (reference sequence). The CDR3 is 13 residues long. The CDR3 protein is CASSLSGAPDAFF. CDR3 bases: TGTGCCAGCAGCTTGTCAGGGGCTCCAGATGCTTTCTTT.

In regard to this clonotype: Since a much larger clone is just one base distant, this may be a read error. This rearrangement joins TRBV6-2 or TRBV6-3 to TRBJ2-7; D gene unclear. CDR1 MNHEY and CDR2 SVGEGT come from the germline V gene. V shed 6 bases and J shed 5 bases, with 11 bases lying between them. The length of the CDR3 is 12 residues. CDR3 sequence: CASRAGRDEQYF. CDR3 nucleotides: TGTGCCAGCAGAGCTGGCAGAGACGAGCAGTACTTC.

In this sample, this clonotype turned up many times. The chain employs TRBV20-1 and TRBJ2-7; maybe TRBD2 (6 bases). Trimming cost V 0 bases and J 4 bases, with 19 bases left between them. The germline V gene encodes CDR1 DFQATT and CDR2 SNEGSKA (reference sequence). CDR3 length equals 16 residues. The CDR3 bases are TGCAGTGCTAGAGATCGAACCGGGGGTGGTGGGTACGAGCAGTACTTC. It specifies CSARDRTGGGGYEQYF.

There are many counts of this clonotype. The chain combines TRBV2 with TRBJ2-1; D is possibly TRBD1 or TRBD2 (5 bases each). Germline V gene sequence: CDR1 SNHLY, CDR2 FYNNEI. The germline V and J ends were trimmed by 6 bases and 14 bases, with 14 bases remaining between them. The CDR3 consists of 11 residues. The CDR3 protein is CASRSGPREFF. The CDR3 DNA is TGTGCCAGCAGGTCGGGACCCCGGGAGTTCTTC.

Ten or more counts support this clonotype. The V gene is TRBV20-1, the J gene TRBJ1-4; TRBD1 agrees at 7 bases. V gave up 6 bases and J gave up 5 bases; unmatched junction bases: 12. The CDR3 contains 15 residues. CDR1 is DFQATT and CDR2 is SNEGSKA in the germline V gene (reference sequence). CDR3 DNA: TGCAGTGCGTTGGGACAGCGTAGTAGAAATGAAAAACTGTTTTTT. It encodes CSALGQRSRNEKLFF.

V and J are TRBV3-1 and TRBJ2-7; TRBD2 matches at 13 bases. CDR3 length equals 17 residues. Germline V gene data show CDR1 as LGHDT and CDR2 as YNNKEL (reference sequence). V trimming: 0 bases; J trimming: 4 bases; junction bases outside the gene matches: 6. The CDR3 loop reads CASSQDTSGRARYEQYF. In DNA, the CDR3 is TGTGCCAGCAGCCAAGATACTAGCGGGAGGGCCCGGTACGAGCAGTACTTC.

This clonotype was detected ten times or more. The chain links TRBV4-3 to TRBJ2-7; 7 nucleotides line up with TRBD1. The germline V gene encodes CDR1 LGHNA and CDR2 YSLEER. The CDR3 runs 15 residues. V dropped 1 base and J dropped 0; count of bases not matched to a gene: 3. The CDR3: CASSQGGQSSYEQYF. CDR3 sequence (DNA): TGCGCCAGCAGCCAAGGGGGACAGTCCTCCTACGAGCAGTACTTC.